These 14 T cell receptor beta chains came from one sample sequenced in a study of shared T cell receptors in the human thymus. TCRdb's copy holds only in-frame clones and misses some; the assay was immunoSEQ multiplex PCR. The data hold just under 550,000 clones, with approximately 78% observed a single time. These same data were also listed under a study on human thymus T cells.

The material sequenced was thymocytes. The receptors stem from a boy under two years old with a congenital heart defect.

This rearrangement joins TRBV6-1 to TRBJ1-2; 7 bases line up with TRBD1. The CDR3 length is 13 residues. The V segment lost 0 bases and the J segment 8 bases; nucleotides outside the gene matches: 3. CDR1 and CDR2 (germline): MNHNS, SASEGT. The CDR3 reads CASSEAPGGGYTF. For the CDR3, the DNA is TGTGCCAGCAGTGAAGCGCCAGGGGGAGGCTACACCTTC.

This chain joins TRBV30 and TRBJ1-1; D perhaps matches TRBD1 (6 bases). The CDR3 spans 13 residues. Germline V CDR1 and CDR2: GTSNPN, SVGIG (reference sequence). Trimming took 5 bases from V and 2 from J, leaving 12 bases between them. In nucleotides, the CDR3 is TGTGCCTGGCGGGACAAGACTAACACTGAAGCTTTCTTT. Its translation: CAWRDKTNTEAFF.

The V call is TRBV4-1, the J call TRBJ2-7, with TRBD2 as a possible D gene (6 bases). Germline loops: CDR1 MGHRA, CDR2 YSYEKL. This CDR3 is built from 16 residues. The V end lost 0 bases, the J end lost 0 bases, and 12 bases lay between the germline ends. In nucleotides, the CDR3 is TGCGCCAGCAGCCAAGATAGTCCTAGCGTCTCCTACGAGCAGTACTTC. This translates into CASSQDSPSVSYEQYF.

CDR3 sequence reads: CASSVDRGPGNTEAFF. The CDR3 region has the DNA TGTGCCAGCAGTGTGGACAGGGGGCCTGGGAACACTGAAGCTTTCTTT. This chain connects TRBV25-1 to TRBJ1-1, with 11 bases aligning to TRBD1. Germline assignment: CDR1 MGHDK and CDR2 SYGVNS. The J segment lost 1 base and the V segment lost 4 bases, leaving 5 bases of the junction unmatched. The CDR3 contains 16 residues. The complete variable domain, with remaining parts taken from reference TRBV25-1 and TRBJ1-1, reads EADIYQTPRYLVIGTGKKITLECSQTMGHDKMYWYQQDPGMELHLIHYSYGVNSTEKGDLSSESTVSRIRTEHFPLTLESARPSHTSQYLCASSVDRGPGNTEAFFGQGTRLTVV.

The rearrangement joins TRBV6-1 to TRBJ1-2; D gene unclear. Trimming removed 1 base at V and 7 bases at J, with 16 bases between. This CDR3 is 15 amino acids long. In germline, CDR1 is MNHNS, CDR2 SASEGT. CDR3 in DNA: TGTGCCAGCAGTGAAGAAAAGGCGGAATATGGTGGCTACACCTTC. Its protein product is CASSEEKAEYGGYTF.

This chain uses TRBV9 with TRBJ1-2; 8 bases match TRBD1. The CDR3 sequence is 16 residues long. Germline CDR1 is SGDLS and CDR2 is YYNGEE. The ends lost 3 bases at V and 9 bases at J; junction bases unmatched: 16. This CDR3 is CASSEAGGAGNVSYTF. CDR3 coding DNA: TGTGCCAGCAGCGAGGCAGGGGGCGCAGGGAACGTTAGCTACACCTTC.

DNA of the CDR3: TGTGCCAGCAGTCTGGCAGGGGGCCACGGGGAGCTGTTTTTT. Protein product: CASSLAGGHGELFF. The J gene is TRBJ2-2, the V gene TRBV6-4; 8 nucleotides match TRBD1. The CDR3 spans 14 residues. Trimming at V came to 5 bases and at J to 7 bases, leaving 6 bases not matched to a gene. CDR1 and CDR2 (germline): MRHNA, SNTAGT.

The gene calls are TRBV30 and TRBJ2-1; TRBD1 might be the D (6 bases). Germline V lookup: CDR1 GTSNPN, CDR2 SVGIG (reference sequence). This CDR3 is built from 14 residues. This CDR3 reads CCLEKTGIYNEQFF. The CDR3 DNA reads as TGTTGCCTGGAAAAAACAGGGATCTACAATGAGCAGTTCTTC.

The genes are TRBV14 and TRBJ1-1; no reliable D call. The CDR3 is made up of 16 amino acids. CDR1 and CDR2 (germline): SGHDN, FVKESK. The ends were cut back, 1 base at V and 0 bases at J, with 12 bases in the middle. In DNA, the CDR3 is TGTGCCAGCAGCCAAGGTTTTGGGCAGGTGAACACTGAAGCTTTCTTT. Residues: CASSQGFGQVNTEAFF.

V and J are TRBV27 and TRBJ2-7; TRBD2 matches at 10 bases. Trimming at V came to 0 bases and at J to 4 bases, leaving 12 bases not matched to a gene. The CDR3 is made up of 18 amino acids. The V gene's germline CDR1 is MNHEY and CDR2 SMNVEV (reference sequence). This CDR3 is CASSLSGNGGLARYEQYF. The CDR3 bases are TGTGCCAGCAGTTTATCGGGCAATGGGGGACTAGCGAGGTACGAGCAGTACTTC.

The rearrangement joins TRBV28 to TRBJ1-5; the D gene is possibly TRBD1 (5 bases). Germline CDR1 is MDHEN and CDR2 is SYDVKM. V lost 3 bases, J lost 6 bases, and 12 bases lay in between. This CDR3 spans 14 amino acids. Here the CDR3 reads CASSLRRGGQPQHF. The CDR3 DNA reads as TGTGCCAGCAGTTTGAGAAGGGGTGGTCAGCCCCAGCATTTT.

This clone was seen more than once but under ten times. This chain joins TRBV10-1 and TRBJ2-7, with 12 bases aligning to TRBD1. CDR3 length: 14 amino acids. CDR1 and CDR2 from the germline V gene are WNHNN and SYGVQD (reference sequence). V shed 5 bases and J 5 bases; nucleotides not matched to a gene: 4. CDR3 bases: TGCGCCAGCAGTTCCGGGACAGGGGGCAACGAGCAGTACTTC. It specifies CASSSGTGGNEQYF.

The chain employs TRBV5-4 and TRBJ2-7; D is possibly TRBD2 (5 bases). CDR3 size: 14 residues. Trimming removed 1 base from V and 4 bases from J, with 12 bases in between. Germline CDR1 is SGHNT and CDR2 is YYREEE (reference sequence). The CDR3 reads CASSLWESRYEQYF. The CDR3 DNA reads TGTGCCAGCAGCTTGTGGGAGTCTCGGTACGAGCAGTACTTC.

V gene TRBV19 combines with J gene TRBJ2-7, with D perhaps TRBD1 (5 bases). The CDR3 contains 13 residues. Looked up from germline, CDR1 is LNHDA and CDR2 is SQIVND (reference sequence). V was cut by 2 bases and J by 7 bases, with 12 bases left in between. In nucleotides, the CDR3 is TGTGCCAGTAGTATATCAGGGCGGAATGAGCAGTACTTC. It is translated as CASSISGRNEQYF.